The clone carrying this T cell receptor beta chain was observed a single time. Its antigen is not known. These data originate in a study of shared clonotypes between healthy human individuals. As for the study in general: Three plates were used per donor for CD4 naive, three for CD4 memory, two for CD8 naive and one for CD8 memory. Study results and limitations: Among the subsets, naive ones generally showed larger estimated richness than memory ones.

Clones were read by immunoSEQ multiplex PCR, and TCRdb kept only the in-frame ones, dropping some. Of 550,000 to 700,000 clones listed, 73% are singletons. The authors divided CD4+ cells into CD45RA+ naive and CD45RA-negative memory subsets. The specimen sequenced was memory CD4+ T cells sorted from blood. The subset is: CD45RA-negative fraction. This clonotype originated in a woman aged 30 to 39 in good health.

CDR3 nucleotides: TGCGCCAGCAGCCAAGTGGTCCTGGAGAACACCGGGGAGCTGTTTTTT. Protein product: CASSQVVLENTGELFF. This rearrangement joins TRBV4-1 to TRBJ2-2; D ambiguous. Germline V CDR1 and CDR2: MGHRA, YSYEKL. The CDR3 extends over 16 amino acids. V lost 1 base, J lost 1 base, and 10 bases lay in between.